A selection of T cell receptor beta chains follows, all from one sample in a study of blood T cell repertoires in COVID-19. Some clones are missing from TCRdb's copy, which holds only in-frame ones; the method was immunoSEQ multiplex PCR. The sample records about 230,000 clones, roughly 80% being singletons. The sequenced material came from PBMCs or T cells enriched from blood (not recorded which). The receptors shown here come from a man aged 55 to 70 who had recovered from COVID-19. The conserved cysteine and the conserved F or W are not part of the CDR3 here.

TRBJ2-5 | TRBV19 | ATSRRAGQGQETQY
TRBJ2-7 | TRBV5-1 | ASSSGGAGPSSYEQY
TRBJ2-7 | TRBV24-1 | ATSDSGGSLVEQY
TRBJ1-2 | TRBV24-1 | ATSDKDRNYGYT
TRBJ1-1 | TRBV5-1 | ASSWGVNTEAF
TRBJ2-3 | TRBV6-5 | ASSYSQDRNTQY
TRBJ2-5 | TRBV5-6 | ASSLAGGRETQY
TRBJ2-3 | TRBV3-1/TRBV3-2 | ASSQESQGAGDTQY
TRBJ2-3 | TRBV10-3 | ATTTGGRTDTQY
TRBJ2-5 | TRBV10-3 | AIGPGEGETQY
TRBJ2-7 | TRBV5-6 | ASSSNPRLAGLYEQY
TRBJ2-5 | TRBV7-2 | ASSLGGGSGAQETQY
TRBJ1-1 | TRBV3-1/TRBV3-2 | ASSQEAGLGAF
TRBJ1-1 | TRBV5-1 | ASSLDPGRDTEAF
TRBJ2-1 | TRBV27 | ASSAHRGQVNEQF
TRBJ1-6 | TRBV6-5 | ASSYREANSPLH
TRBJ2-7 | TRBV19 | ASSIQGAPSEQY
TRBJ1-1 | TRBV18 | ASSPIQGYTEAF
TRBJ2-2 | TRBV19 | ASRLQGSTGELF
TRBJ1-4 | TRBV6-1 | ASSDAGTGYEKLF
TRBJ1-1 | TRBV29-1 | STNSGGTEAF
TRBJ1-1 | TRBV25-1 | ASSEYGGTNTEAF
TRBJ2-7 | TRBV6-5 | ASSYSRPGERYEQY
TRBJ1-4 | TRBV19 | ASSYGQGGINEKLF
TRBJ1-3 | TRBV4-3 | ASSQFPVDRVSGNTIY
TRBJ2-7 | TRBV6-5 | ASSYERTSSYEQY
TRBJ2-7 | TRBV12-5 | ASGFFRDRGGYEQY
TRBJ2-7 | TRBV5-6 | ASKALATGEQY
TRBJ1-5 | TRBV24-1 | ARPWGTGLWPQH
TRBJ1-1 | TRBV5-1 | ASSFDMYTEAF
TRBJ2-7 | TRBV28 | ASSLDRGTYEQY
TRBJ1-1 | TRBV6-5 | ASSYLQGANEAF
TRBJ1-1 | TRBV6-5 | ASNKGQGNTEAF
TRBJ1-5 | TRBV19 | ATTGSRGSNQPQH
TRBJ2-2 | TRBV4-2 | ASSARGTTSGELF
TRBJ2-2 | TRBV24-1 | ATSDRSGAAYNTGELF
TRBJ1-1 | TRBV6-1 | ASSEMTGVGTEAF
TRBJ1-2 | TRBV10-3 | AISEGQNYGYT
TRBJ2-7 | TRBV11-2 | ASSLVPTGVNEQY
TRBJ1-5 | TRBV19 | ASSRDRGRYSNQPQH
TRBJ1-5 | TRBV5-6 | ASSLRISGNQPQH
TRBJ1-5 | TRBV7-9 | ASSPGTGFQPQH
TRBJ2-7 | TRBV29-1 | SVEDLGSSYEQY
TRBJ1-1 | TRBV2 | ASSVGLSRVNTEAF
TRBJ2-5 | TRBV3-1/TRBV3-2 | ASSQLAGGQETQY
TRBJ2-5 | TRBV2 | ARGGAETQY
TRBJ2-7 | TRBV11-2 | ASSLERQGTYEQY
TRBJ2-7 | TRBV29-1 | SVAKDNVQQY
TRBJ2-6 | TRBV11-3 | ASSLGQGLHSGANVLT
TRBJ1-5 | TRBV18 | ASSPSPSTGSNQPQH
TRBJ1-6 | TRBV4-3 | ASSQDLPGDYPSNSPLH
TRBJ1-5 | TRBV2 | ASREQGGGNQPQH
TRBJ2-5 | TRBV2 | ASSDQARETQY
TRBJ1-1 | TRBV5-1 | ASSEGQVGNTEAF
TRBJ2-3 | TRBV4-3 | ASSQDVGGVAPDTQY